This T cell receptor (beta chain) emerged from a study of chemoradiotherapy in HPV16-positive cancers (dated by TCRdb to between 2022 and 2023). About the full investigation: Candidate HPV-specific T-cell clones and common TCR motifs were defined by functional T-cell assays performed on cells from two HPV16-positive patients. The study asked whether T-cell immunity to the HPV oncoproteins E6 and E7 changes during chemoradiotherapy and whether this immunity affects survival. The candidate HPV-specific TCRs and motifs were then tracked in TCR repertoires from some 86 patients with HPV-related cancers.

The CDR3 has 17 amino acids, counting the end cysteine and phenylalanine. Left in the record is the CDR3 DNA by itself, 51 bases read in frame from the first base. V was cut back by 0 bases and J by 0 bases, leaving a gap of 14 bases between them. CDR1 SGHRS and CDR2 YFSETQ were looked up in the germline V gene. Repertoires were sampled repeatedly over the course of chemoradiotherapy so that clonal expansion in the tumor microenvironment could be followed. The study at large found these results: In HPV16-positive patients, expansion of HPV-responsive T cells during chemoradiotherapy was found to be associated with improved recurrence-free survival. Expansion of candidate HPV-specific clones and E7-related TCR motifs was observed in the tumor microenvironment during treatment, whereas no such expansion was observed for non-HPV-specific T cells. The survival association was reported for HPV16-positive patients, and the functional definition of HPV-specific T cells was derived from only a couple of HPV16-positive patients.

Receptors were amplified or captured by the immunoSEQ multiplex PCR assay. TCRdb carries this immuneACCESS record with in-frame sequences only. Its versions omit some clonotypes, under half of them owing to an unresolved V gene in the studies checked, with the rest unexplained. Recorded for this sample are around 5,400 clones; around 91% of them occurred a single time. Approximately 2% of the sample goes to the ten largest clones. On this clone itself: Its antigen is not yet known. Base-call qualities are not available, and no considerably larger clone is one nucleotide away.

The sample here was blood, taken from a patient who underwent chemoradiotherapy. The source of this sequence is a human donor with HPV-associated anogenital cancer. This chain is built from TRBV5-1 and TRBJ2-3; a confident D gene designation cannot be given. The DNA is as follows: TGCGCCAGCAGCTTGGTTAGGTCGGGCCCTAGCACAGATACGCAGTATTTT. Its translation is CASSLVRSGPSTDTQYF.